These T cell receptor beta chains were read from a single sample in a study of early T cells in non-severe SARS-CoV-2 infection. Via MiXCR, TCRdb re-called the 5' RACE reads, giving one row per CDR3 protein. The sample includes 80,000 to 100,000 distinct CDR3 sequences, roughly 14% of them seen just once. Input material: whole blood. The receptor source for this set is an adult who was a healthcare worker with PCR-confirmed SARS-CoV-2 infection or an uninfected control (not recorded which). CDR3s include the opening cysteine and the closing phenylalanine or tryptophan. The D gene is left open where the match is weak. Clone size is shown for a subset of rows, as once, few, many or a class of expanded clone.

d_call clone_size j_call v_call cdr3_nt cdr3_aa
TRBD2 few TRBJ2-1 TRBV29-1 TGCAGCGTTGTTGGCGGGAGGGGAAGCTCCTACAATGAGCAGTTCTTC CSVVGGRGSSYNEQFF
- - TRBJ1-6 TRBV9 TGTGCCAGCAGCGTACTGGACATAAATTCACCCCTCCACTTT CASSVLDINSPLHF
TRBD1 few TRBJ1-2 TRBV20-1 TGCAGTGCTCCCCCCGACAGGGTATACTATGGCTACACCTTC CSAPPDRVYYGYTF
- few TRBJ1-2 TRBV5-1 TGCGCCAGCAGCTTGTTCGGACAAGATGGCTACACCTTC CASSLFGQDGYTF
- - TRBJ2-5 TRBV11-3 TGTGCCAGCAGCCCAGGACTCCTGACGTCACAAGAGACCCAGTACTTC CASSPGLLTSQETQYF
TRBD1 few TRBJ1-2 TRBV30 TGTGCCTGGAGAGCCCTGGACAGGGCTATCTATGGCTACACCTTC CAWRALDRAIYGYTF
- few TRBJ1-3 TRBV6-6 TGTGCCAGCAGCAAACGCGCGGCTCTAGGGGACACCATATATTTT CASSKRAALGDTIYF
- many TRBJ2-3 TRBV12-3/TRBV12-4 TGTGCCACACACGCCGGGGCAGGGTACACAGATACGCAGTATTTT CATHAGAGYTDTQYF
TRBD2 - TRBJ2-3 TRBV7-8 TGTGCCAGCAGCTCCGCAGCGGGAGGGATAGATACGCAGTATTTT CASSSAAGGIDTQYF
- many TRBJ2-2 TRBV12-3/TRBV12-4 TGTGCCAGCAGTTTAGAGGTGGCCGGGGAGCTGTTTTTT CASSLEVAGELFF
- - TRBJ2-7 TRBV10-2 TGCGCCAGCAGTATGGGACCGCTCCCCTCCTACGAGCAGTACTTC CASSMGPLPSYEQYF
- - TRBJ2-4 TRBV18 TGTGCCAGCCGCGGGTCAGGAACCGGCACGGGAAACATTCAGTACTTC CASRGSGTGTGNIQYF
- - TRBJ1-1 TRBV28 TGTGCCAGCAGTTTATCTGGGAACACTGAAGCTTTCTTT CASSLSGNTEAFF
TRBD1 - TRBJ2-2 TRBV14 TGTGCCAGCAACCCCGGACAGGGGTTCACCGGGGAGCTGTTTTTT CASNPGQGFTGELFF
- few TRBJ2-7 TRBV11-2 TGTGCCAGCAGCCCCCTTAACGAGCAGTACTTC CASSPLNEQYF
- once TRBJ2-2 TRBV7-9 TGTGCCAGCAACCCGACAAAGGTTAACGGGGAGCTGTTTTTT CASNPTKVNGELFF
- few TRBJ2-1 TRBV7-9 TGTGCCAGCAGCTTAGTTAAGGGAGTCCCCTACAATGAGCAGTTCTTC CASSLVKGVPYNEQFF
TRBD1 few TRBJ2-7 TRBV14 TGTGCCAGCAGCCGCAACAGGGGGTACTACGAGCAGTACTTC CASSRNRGYYEQYF
- few TRBJ2-1 TRBV6-6 TGTGCCAGCGCTAAGAGCTCCTACAATGAGCAGTTCTTC CASAKSSYNEQFF
TRBD2 - TRBJ2-1 TRBV27 TGTGCCAGCAGTCCAATGAGGGGCGGGAGGTCCTACAATGAGCAGTTCTTC CASSPMRGGRSYNEQFF
TRBD1 - TRBJ1-2 TRBV11-2 TGTGCCAGCAGCTTAGATTTCGGGACAGAGATGCATGGCTACACCTTC CASSLDFGTEMHGYTF
- - TRBJ2-5 TRBV29-1 TGCAGCGTTGAAGACCCTGACGGGGGCGCGGAGACCCAGTACTTC CSVEDPDGGAETQYF
- once TRBJ2-3 TRBV9 TGTGCCAGCAGCGTATCAGGGGACGCAGATACGCAGTATTTT CASSVSGDADTQYF
TRBD2 few TRBJ2-5 TRBV20-1 TGCAGTGCTAGAATCTTGAGACTAGCGGGAGATGAGACCCAGTACTTC CSARILRLAGDETQYF
TRBD2 - TRBJ2-1 TRBV20-1 TGCAGCCCCGCGGGGGAGTGGGGCTACAATGAGCAGTTCTTC CSPAGEWGYNEQFF
TRBD1 many TRBJ2-7 TRBV12-3/TRBV12-4 TGTGCCAGCAGACCACCGGGACAGGTACACGAGCAGTACTTC CASRPPGQVHEQYF
- - TRBJ1-1 TRBV5-1 TGCGCCAGCAGATATACCACGGTGAACACTGAAGCTTTCTTT CASRYTTVNTEAFF
TRBD1 - TRBJ2-7 TRBV29-1 TGCAGCGTTGATGGGGACAGCGAAATAAAGCAGTACTTC CSVDGDSEIKQYF
TRBD2 few TRBJ2-7 TRBV28 TGTGCCAGCAGGGTAGCGGGAGAGGCCTACGAGCAGTACTTC CASRVAGEAYEQYF
- few TRBJ2-7 TRBV30 TGTGCCTCCCTGGGACAAGGCCCCCTCGAGCAGTACTTC CASLGQGPLEQYF
- - TRBJ1-6 TRBV7-6 TGTGCCAGCAGCTTAAGGGGTCGTAATTCACCCCTCCACTTT CASSLRGRNSPLHF
- - TRBJ2-2 TRBV3-1 TGTGCCAGCAGCCAAGCCGGGGAGCTGTTTTTT CASSQAGELFF
- - TRBJ1-4 TRBV7-9 TGTGCCAGCAGCTTAGCGTTGGGGCCAGTGGGTAATGAAAAACTGTTTTTT CASSLALGPVGNEKLFF
- - TRBJ2-7 TRBV7-8 TGTGCCAGCAACCGGGGGACCAACTACGAGCAGTACTTC CASNRGTNYEQYF
- - TRBJ1-5 TRBV19 TGTGCCAGTAGTAATCAGGGAGATCAGCCCCAGCATTTT CASSNQGDQPQHF
TRBD1 few TRBJ2-2 TRBV6-1 TGTGCCAGCAGATCCGGGACAGGGACCGGGGAGCTGTTTTTT CASRSGTGTGELFF
- few TRBJ1-1 TRBV18 TGTGCCAGCTCACCCTCCCGGGGGGCGTCAGGGAACACTGAAGCTTTCTTT CASSPSRGASGNTEAFF
- few TRBJ2-1 TRBV9 TGTGCCAGCAGCGCCCGGGATCGCTCCTACAATGAGCAGTTCTTC CASSARDRSYNEQFF
- few TRBJ1-3 TRBV6-1 TGTGCCAGCCTCACAGGCTCTGGAAACACCATATATTTT CASLTGSGNTIYF
TRBD1 - TRBJ2-3 TRBV2 TGTGCCAGCAGTGACTCAGACAGGGGAGCCCCGGGGGGCACAGATACGCAGTATTTT CASSDSDRGAPGGTDTQYF
- few TRBJ2-1 TRBV6-5 TGTGCCAGCAGTCGTGAGTACTACAATGAGCAGTTCTTC CASSREYYNEQFF
TRBD1 - TRBJ2-2 TRBV4-1 TGCGCCAGCAGCCAAGATTGGGACGGACAGGCCACCGGGGAGCTGTTTTTT CASSQDWDGQATGELFF
- many TRBJ2-2 TRBV29-1 TGCAGCGTTGGAGGGGTTGCGAACACCGGGGAGCTGTTTTTT CSVGGVANTGELFF
- few TRBJ1-3 TRBV9 TGTGCCAGCAGCAGGCCAGTTGGTTTTAAGAGCTCTGGAAACACCATATATTTT CASSRPVGFKSSGNTIYF